This TCR beta chain was captured in a study of T-cell reconstitution after alpha-beta-depleted transplantation in children. Whole-study results and caveats: Two months or so post-transplant, alpha-beta T cells reportedly derived from several hundred expanded graft clones. At one year after transplant, newly produced T cells mostly accounted for T-cell counts and diversity.

This clonotype has ten or more counts. No antigen is known for it. Unique molecular identifiers were built into the TCRbeta library. From the PCR reads, TCRdb called clonotypes with MiXCR, one entry per CDR3 protein. The repertoire holds a few hundred thousand distinct CDR3 sequences, with 11% as singletons. Germline-derived CDR1 and CDR2 are LNHNV and YYDKDF (reference sequence). CDR3 length equals 14 residues. V lost 4 bases and J lost 5, with 14 bases in between. The chain combines TRBV15 with TRBJ2-5; possibly TRBD1 for D (5 bases). This sequence was found in a male patient aged 2 to 10 who had a stem cell transplant for chronic granulomatous disease, so the T cells may come from the graft donor. Material: peripheral blood, obtained 180 days after TCRalphabeta/CD19-depleted stem cell transplant. CDR3 in amino acids: CATSISSRAETQYF. The CDR3 DNA sequence: TGTGCCACCAGCATATCAAGCAGGGCGGAGACCCAGTACTTC.